This T cell receptor (beta chain) was recorded in a study of Ad26.COV2.S vaccination and SARS-CoV-2 variants. Treatment here: over 15 received Ad26.COV2.S at low or high dose, single or two shots; five or six received placebo; per-sample allocation not given. Sampling happened 63 days after the first vaccine or placebo injection. This table comes from immunoSEQ multiplex PCR, and its TCRdb copy is limited to in-frame clones, with some not included. This table has about 680,000 clones, more than 70% appearing once. The length of the CDR3 is 12 residues. The germline V and J ends were trimmed by 2 bases and 8 bases, with 12 bases remaining between them. Looked up from germline, CDR1 is GTSNPN and CDR2 is SVGIG (reference sequence).

The sample here was peripheral blood, taken in a trial of Ad26.COV2.S vaccine versus placebo. The chain combines TRBV30 with TRBJ1-2; D uncertain. This clonotype was obtained from a person between 18 and 60 years old who received the Ad26.COV2.S COVID-19 vaccine or a placebo. In nucleotides, the CDR3 is TGTGCCTGGAGTCTCCCGCCCGGGGGCTACACCTTC. This encodes CAWSLPPGGYTF.